The source of this T cell receptor (beta chain) is a study of CD4 T cell repertoires in COVID-19. Study results and limitations: Some SARS-CoV-2 clonotypes, between roughly 7 and 27%, recurred in SARS-CoV and/or HKU1 cultures. Sharing of several most expanded SARS-CoV-2-reactive clonotypes across memory subsets suggested intraclonal diversification.

Worth noting for this clone: Its antigen is undetermined.

The V and J ends lost 3 bases and 5 bases respectively, with 10 bases between them. This CDR3 contains 13 residues. Germline V lookup: CDR1 MNHNY, CDR2 SVGAGI (reference sequence). Clones were sequenced by immunoSEQ multiplex PCR, and TCRdb holds only the in-frame ones, with some missing. The repertoire consists of 6,500 to 8,500 clones, with less than 90% occurring once and the leading ten covering 2% to 2.5%. The memory T cells were sequenced right after ex vivo isolation, without culture. This specimen consisted of effector memory CD4+ T cells from blood, obtained before the COVID-19 pandemic. The clonotype comes from a human donor who had COVID-19. J is TRBJ1-2 and V is TRBV6-6; D gene ambiguous. The CDR3 loop reads CASSYVGEYGYTF. For the CDR3, the DNA is TGTGCCAGCAGTTATGTGGGAGAGTATGGCTACACCTTC.